These 6 T cell receptor beta chains originate from one sample sequenced in a study of cytomegalovirus exposure and HLA in healthy donors. The primer mix had 60 Vbeta and 13 Jbeta primers. TCRdb keeps only in-frame clones here, not all; method: immunoSEQ multiplex PCR. Here the sample spans over 200,000 clones, 70% to 85% being singletons. Sequences were obtained from PBMCs. Source of these receptors: a woman aged 55-75 years in good health and CMV-seropositive.

The sample holds one count of this clone. This chain links TRBV2 with TRBJ1-2, with D uncertain. The CDR3 extends over 14 amino acids. V was cut by 1 base and J by 1 base, with 7 bases left in between. Looked up from germline, CDR1 is SNHLY and CDR2 is FYNNEI. This chain's CDR3 is CASSEVLNNYGYTF. As DNA, the CDR3 is TGTGCCAGCAGTGAAGTCCTTAATAACTATGGCTACACCTTC.

This chain joins TRBV18 and TRBJ1-4; 7 bases line up with TRBD1. Trimming took 1 base from V and 8 from J; bases not matched to a gene: 7. CDR3 length: 15 amino acids. Per the germline V gene, CDR1 is KGHSH and CDR2 is LQKENI. The CDR3 loop is CASSPRQGGPEKLFF. The CDR3, as DNA: TGTGCCAGCTCACCACGGCAGGGGGGTCCCGAAAAACTGTTTTTT.

This clone occurred once. The chain's CDR3 is CASSPRTAGAGETQYF. The CDR3 nucleotides read TGTGCCAGCAGCCCAAGAACAGCGGGGGCGGGGGAGACCCAGTACTTC. The genes are TRBV7-9 and TRBJ2-5, with 8 bases fitting TRBD2. The CDR3 extends over 16 amino acids. The trim removed 5 bases at V and 5 bases at J, leaving 13 bases unmatched. CDR1 SEHNR and CDR2 FQNEAQ come from the germline V gene (reference sequence).

This clone occurred a few times. The chain couples TRBV2 to TRBJ2-7, with D perhaps TRBD2 (6 bases). V was clipped by 3 bases and J by 0 bases, with 9 bases between them. This CDR3 contains 14 residues. From germline, CDR1 is SNHLY and CDR2 FYNNEI. The CDR3 region has the DNA TGTGCCAGCAGTGACGGAGCGGGCTCCTACGAGCAGTACTTC. It translates to CASSDGAGSYEQYF.

The CDR3 region is CASSTGGAGGLGQEQFF. CDR3 nucleotide sequence: TGTGCCAGCAGCACGGGGGGCGCGGGAGGATTGGGGCAAGAGCAGTTCTTC. This chain links TRBV5-4 with TRBJ2-1, with TRBD2 matching 8 bases. The ends lost 4 bases at V and 10 bases at J; junction bases unmatched: 19. The CDR3 length is 17 residues. Germline V gives CDR1 SGHNT, CDR2 YYREEE (reference sequence). Full variable domain (remainder filled in from reference TRBV5-4 and TRBJ2-1): ETGVTQSPTHLIKTRGQQVTLRCSSQSGHNTVSWYQQALGQGPQFIFQYYREEENGRGNFPPRFSGLQFPNYSSELNVNALELDDSALYLCASSTGGAGGLGQEQFFGPGTRLTVL.

This clone was detected only a few times. V usage is TRBV9 and J usage is TRBJ2-1, with 8 bases aligning to TRBD2. This CDR3 is 14 amino acids long. Trimming cost V 3 bases and J 8 bases; bases outside gene matches: 7. CDR1 and CDR2 (germline): SGDLS, YYNGEE. CDR3 DNA: TGTGCCAGCAGCGACCGACCGACTAGCGATGAGCAGTTCTTC. Translating gives CASSDRPTSDEQFF.